These T cell receptor beta chains were read from a single sample in a study of brain metastases from non-small cell lung cancer. Clones were read by immunoSEQ multiplex PCR, and TCRdb kept only the in-frame ones, dropping some. This sample carries over a thousand clones, about 85% of them seen once, and the ten largest clones take 15%. The sequencing sample was made of tissue from a brain metastasis. Source of these receptors: a donor at least 40 years old with non-small cell lung cancer. Each CDR3 is given with its conserved first and last residue. D genes are given only for firm matches.

CDR3aa: CASSQDIGQGGANEQFF; j_gene: TRBJ2-1; d_gene: TRBD2; v_gene: TRBV4-1
CDR3aa: CASSSMRNEQFF; j_gene: TRBJ2-1; d_gene: .; v_gene: TRBV2
CDR3aa: CASTMRTGGNEKLFF; j_gene: TRBJ1-4; d_gene: TRBD1; v_gene: TRBV5-1
CDR3aa: CSVRTGGDIDTQYF; j_gene: TRBJ2-3; d_gene: TRBD1; v_gene: TRBV29-1
CDR3aa: CASSEQGTVSGNTIYF; j_gene: TRBJ1-3; d_gene: TRBD1; v_gene: TRBV5-1
CDR3aa: CASSFYGRAGTDTQYF; j_gene: TRBJ2-3; d_gene: TRBD2; v_gene: TRBV27
CDR3aa: CASSFKASGANVLTF; j_gene: TRBJ2-6; d_gene: .; v_gene: TRBV27
CDR3aa: CASSQYEKNEQFF; j_gene: TRBJ2-1; d_gene: .; v_gene: TRBV3-1/TRBV3-2
CDR3aa: CASSSELSGRFNNEQFF; j_gene: TRBJ2-1; d_gene: .; v_gene: TRBV7-9
CDR3aa: CASKGGWNTGELFF; j_gene: TRBJ2-2; d_gene: .; v_gene: TRBV3-1/TRBV3-2
CDR3aa: CASSVEPPREQFF; j_gene: TRBJ2-1; d_gene: .; v_gene: TRBV7-2
CDR3aa: CAWSVLGGRASTQYF; j_gene: TRBJ2-3; d_gene: TRBD2; v_gene: TRBV30
CDR3aa: CASSSRERGNNEQFF; j_gene: TRBJ2-1; d_gene: TRBD2; v_gene: TRBV7-6
CDR3aa: CASSEYRTGSSYEQYF; j_gene: TRBJ2-7; d_gene: TRBD1; v_gene: TRBV6-1
CDR3aa: CSVDGTDGYTF; j_gene: TRBJ1-2; d_gene: TRBD1; v_gene: TRBV29-1
CDR3aa: CATSRDWTDYGYTF; j_gene: TRBJ1-2; d_gene: .; v_gene: TRBV15
CDR3aa: CASSLREPDTQYF; j_gene: TRBJ2-3; d_gene: .; v_gene: TRBV5-8
CDR3aa: CASRWDNYEQYF; j_gene: TRBJ2-7; d_gene: .; v_gene: TRBV2
CDR3aa: CASSEIGLAEETQYF; j_gene: TRBJ2-5; d_gene: TRBD2; v_gene: TRBV25-1
CDR3aa: CASSGQGLNEKLFF; j_gene: TRBJ1-4; d_gene: TRBD1; v_gene: TRBV2
CDR3aa: CASSFRGRPHEQYF; j_gene: TRBJ2-7; d_gene: TRBD2; v_gene: TRBV28
CDR3aa: CASSAGTGPYGYTF; j_gene: TRBJ1-2; d_gene: TRBD1; v_gene: TRBV5-1
CDR3aa: CASSLGFAVLSYEQYF; j_gene: TRBJ2-7; d_gene: .; v_gene: TRBV7-8
CDR3aa: CASAWASGREQYF; j_gene: TRBJ2-7; d_gene: TRBD2; v_gene: TRBV5-1